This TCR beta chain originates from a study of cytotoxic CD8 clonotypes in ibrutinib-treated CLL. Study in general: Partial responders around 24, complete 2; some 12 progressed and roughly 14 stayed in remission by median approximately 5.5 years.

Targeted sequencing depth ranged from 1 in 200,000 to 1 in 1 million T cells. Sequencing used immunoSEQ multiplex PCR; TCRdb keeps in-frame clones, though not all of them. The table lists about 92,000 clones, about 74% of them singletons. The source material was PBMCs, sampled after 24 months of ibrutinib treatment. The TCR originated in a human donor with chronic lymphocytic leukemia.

The CDR3 sequence: CASSLEGLGAEQYF. The CDR3 DNA is TGTGCCAGCAGCTTAGAGGGACTAGGAGCCGAGCAGTACTTC. The chain couples TRBV7-9 to TRBJ2-7; 8 bases align to TRBD2. The germline V gene encodes CDR1 SEHNR and CDR2 FQNEAQ (reference sequence). J lost 6 bases, V lost 1 base, and 5 bases had no gene match. The CDR3 length is 14 residues. Supplemented by reference TRBV7-9 and TRBJ2-7, the full variable domain reads DTGVSQNPRHKITKRGQNVTFRCDPISEHNRLYWYRQTLGQGPEFLTYFQNEAQLEKSRLLSDRFSAERPKGSFSTLEIQRTEQGDSAMYLCASSLEGLGAEQYFGPGTRLTVT.